This TCR beta chain was captured by sequencing in a study of Ad26.COV2.S vaccination and SARS-CoV-2 variants. CDR3 length equals 15 residues. Trimming took 1 base from V and 3 from J; bases not matched to a gene: 4. The germline V gene has CDR1 SGHVS and CDR2 FNYEAQ. The study's findings and limits: Substantial post-vaccination breadth of spike-specific CD8+ and CD4+ T cell responses was reported.

Treatment described: 19 received Ad26.COV2.S at low or high dose, single or two shots; about five received placebo; per-sample allocation not given. At day 63 after the first vaccine or placebo injection, samples were drawn. This clone was seen only once. The antigen remains undetermined. Here immunoSEQ multiplex PCR was the method, and the copy in TCRdb shows in-frame clones only, minus some. The data hold approximately 400,000 clones, with around 83% observed a single time. The rearrangement uses TRBV7-6 and TRBJ2-3; TRBD2 aligns across 7 bases. This TCR came from a person aged 18-65 years who received the Ad26.COV2.S COVID-19 vaccine or a placebo. The material sequenced was peripheral blood, taken in a trial of Ad26.COV2.S vaccine versus placebo. The CDR3 spells CASSLVSGSTDTQYF. The CDR3 bases are TGTGCCAGCAGCTTAGTTAGCGGGTCTACAGATACGCAGTATTTT.